This entry lists 23 T cell receptor beta chains sequenced from one sample in a study of human T cells and chemical hapten exposure. The time point was: patch test 1, 2 weeks after DPC sensitization. Treatment noted: therapeutic diphenylcyclopropenone sensitization with weekly scalp DPC. A single record per CDR3 protein comes from TCRdb applying MiXCR to the RACE reads. The sample yields 65,000 to 85,000 distinct CDR3 sequences, around 10% seen once. Sample: whole blood, taken in connection with sensitization to the hapten diphenylcyclopropenone (DPC). The receptors come from a woman in her fifties or sixties with alopecia areata. Some clones in this sample may be carry-over from other donors' samples.

The chain uses TRBV4-3 and TRBJ1-2; 9 positions agree with TRBD1. The V and J ends lost 4 bases and 6 bases, in that order; junction bases with no gene match: 3. Germline CDR1 is LGHNA and CDR2 is YSLEER. This CDR3 contains 13 residues. The CDR3 bases are TGCGCCAGCAGCCCACAGGGGGCCCATGGCTACACCTTC. This codes for CASSPQGAHGYTF.

This clonotype has ten or more counts. CDR3 DNA: TGCGCCAGCAGCTTGGTTCCGGGGACAGCCCTATACGAGCAGTACTTC. This sequence encodes CASSLVPGTALYEQYF. This chain uses TRBV5-1 with TRBJ2-7; 7 bases agree with TRBD1. Trimming cost V 0 bases and J 4 bases; bases outside gene matches: 10. The germline CDR1 and CDR2 sequences are SGHRS and YFSETQ. The CDR3 has 16 amino acids.

This clonotype was recorded at least ten times. V is TRBV10-2 and J is TRBJ1-6, with TRBD1 as a possible D gene (6 bases). The CDR3 contains 14 residues. CDR1 is WSHSY, CDR2 SAAADI, per germline. V gave up 2 bases and J gave up 10 bases, with 12 bases separating them. The CDR3 region is CASSETYQGSPLHF. The CDR3 bases are TGCGCCAGCAGTGAGACTTACCAGGGGTCACCCCTCCACTTT.

There are a few counts of this clonotype. This chain links TRBV28 with TRBJ2-2; TRBD1 is a possible D gene (6 bases). The length of the CDR3 is 13 residues. V was pared by 6 bases and J by 5 bases, with 10 bases between. Per germline, CDR1 MDHEN and CDR2 SYDVKM. The CDR3 loop is CASRPTGTGELFF. The CDR3 DNA is TGTGCCAGCAGACCTACAGGGACCGGGGAGCTGTTTTTT.

This rearrangement joins TRBV7-9 to TRBJ2-7, with TRBD1 identical over 8 bases. CDR1 and CDR2 from the germline V gene are SEHNR and FQNEAQ (reference sequence). The CDR3 is made up of 14 amino acids. V shed 5 bases, J shed 3 bases, and the junction held 6 bases outside the gene matches. The CDR3 DNA is TGTGCCAGCAGCATACAGGGGGGAATCTACGAGCAGTACTTC. The encoded protein is CASSIQGGIYEQYF. Supplemented by reference TRBV7-9 and TRBJ2-7, the full variable domain reads DTGVSQNPRHKITKRGQNVTFRCDPISEHNRLYWYRQTLGQGPEFLTYFQNEAQLEKSRLLSDRFSAERPKGSFSTLEIQRTEQGDSAMYLCASSIQGGIYEQYFGPGTRLTVT.

The V gene is TRBV5-5, the J gene TRBJ2-7, with 10 bases that match TRBD1. Per germline, CDR1 SGHKS and CDR2 YYEKEE (reference sequence). The CDR3 is 16 amino acids. The junction had 4 bases not matched to a gene; V was cut back by 0 bases and J by 1 base. The CDR3 loop reads CASSLGPGQGSYEQYF. The CDR3 bases are TGTGCCAGCAGCTTGGGGCCGGGACAGGGGTCCTACGAGCAGTACTTC.

This clonotype was observed a handful of times. The V and J genes are TRBV27 and TRBJ1-2; D gene uncertain. This CDR3 has 13 amino acids. V gave up 2 bases and J gave up 9 bases, with 13 bases separating them. Germline CDR1 reads MNHEY; CDR2 reads SMNVEV (reference sequence). CDR3 region: CASSLSQAVSYTF. The DNA of the CDR3 is TGTGCCAGCAGTTTAAGTCAGGCGGTTAGCTACACCTTC.

The V and J genes are TRBV6-6 and TRBJ2-2; 8 bases fit TRBD1. The V and J ends lost 1 base and 7 bases, in that order; junction bases with no gene match: 5. Germline V lookup: CDR1 MNHNY, CDR2 SVGAGI (reference sequence). This CDR3 region has 15 residues. CDR3 sequence: CASSYLTGASGELFF. For the CDR3, the DNA is TGTGCCAGCAGTTACTTGACAGGGGCGAGCGGGGAGCTGTTTTTT.

There are many counts of this clonotype. The gene calls are TRBV7-9 and TRBJ2-6, with D perhaps TRBD2 (5 bases). The CDR3 contains 13 residues. V dropped 8 bases and J dropped 4 bases, with 9 bases sitting between them. Germline V CDR1 and CDR2: SEHNR, FQNEAQ (reference sequence). The CDR3 DNA follows: TGTGCCAGCTGGTCGGGGGGGGCCAACGTCCTGACTTTC. Its protein is CASWSGGANVLTF.

The sample holds a few counts of this clonotype. The chain uses TRBV19 and TRBJ2-1; D call uncertain. CDR3 length: 16 residues. The V end lost 7 bases, the J end lost 6 bases, and 22 bases lay between the germline ends. Germline V gene data show CDR1 as LNHDA and CDR2 as SQIVND (reference sequence). The chain's CDR3 is CASTYGGPPITNEQFF. CDR3 DNA sequence: TGTGCCAGTACCTATGGCGGACCCCCGATCACCAATGAGCAGTTCTTC.

The table lists this clonotype with many counts. This chain joins TRBV5-1 and TRBJ1-5; D remains ambiguous. V lost 3 bases and J lost 3, with 16 bases in between. The CDR3 is made up of 16 amino acids. Per germline, CDR1 SGHRS and CDR2 YFSETQ. Here the CDR3 DNA reads TGCGCCAGCAGCTCCCCGACTGGACTGGACAATCAGCCCCAGCATTTT. Encoded protein: CASSSPTGLDNQPQHF.

This clonotype was seen ten or more times. CDR3 coding DNA: TGTGCCAGCAGCCGACAGGGGGCGTCAGTTTTGCTCGATACGCAGTATTTT. Translating it yields CASSRQGASVLLDTQYF. The V and J genes are TRBV27 and TRBJ2-3; 10 bases are shared with TRBD1. This CDR3 region has 17 residues. Germline values: CDR1 MNHEY, CDR2 SMNVEV (reference sequence). V trimming: 6 bases; J trimming: 6 bases; junction bases outside the gene matches: 15.

This clonotype was counted at least ten times. The chain recombines TRBV5-4 with TRBJ2-5; possibly TRBD1 for D (5 bases). V was pared by 0 bases and J by 3 bases, with 6 bases between. Germline V gene sequence: CDR1 SGHNT, CDR2 YYREEE (reference sequence). The length of the CDR3 is 13 residues. CDR3 bases: TGTGCCAGCAGCTTGGGACAGAAAGAGACCCAGTACTTC. Translating it yields CASSLGQKETQYF.

This rearrangement joins TRBV3-1 to TRBJ2-5; maybe TRBD1 (6 bases). Germline V CDR1 and CDR2: LGHDT, YNNKEL (reference sequence). V shed 3 bases and J shed 1 base, with 12 bases lying between them. This CDR3 spans 15 amino acids. CDR3 DNA sequence: TGTGCCAGCAGCCAGGACGGGACAAGCCAAGAGACCCAGTACTTC. Amino acid sequence: CASSQDGTSQETQYF.

The gene calls are TRBV18 and TRBJ2-7, with 8 nucleotides matching TRBD2. The CDR3 runs 15 residues. V lost 3 bases to trimming and J lost 1 base; unmatched junction nucleotides: 5. Germline CDR1 and CDR2: KGHSH and LQKENI. In DNA form, the CDR3 reads TGTGCCAGCTCACCCGAGACTAGCGTTTCCTACGAGCAGTACTTC. It is translated as CASSPETSVSYEQYF.

This clonotype was detected a few times. The rearrangement links TRBV20-1 to TRBJ2-1; 11 bases fit TRBD2. V shed 6 bases, J shed 5 bases, and the junction held 6 bases outside the gene matches. Germline V CDR1 and CDR2: DFQATT, SNEGSKA (reference sequence). This CDR3 region has 14 residues. CDR3 DNA sequence: TGCAGTGCAATAGCGGGAGGGATTGACAATGAGCAGTTCTTC. Translation gives CSAIAGGIDNEQFF.

This clonotype was seen ten or more times. V and J are TRBV27 and TRBJ1-1; TRBD1 might be the D (5 bases). The V gene's germline CDR1 is MNHEY and CDR2 SMNVEV (reference sequence). The CDR3 has 15 amino acids. The V gene lost 5 bases and the J gene lost 13 bases, with 26 bases spanning the gap. The CDR3 is CASSRGRWQGGASFF. The CDR3 nucleotides are TGTGCCAGCAGTAGAGGGAGGTGGCAGGGAGGAGCGAGTTTCTTT.

This chain connects TRBV12-3 or TRBV12-4 to TRBJ2-1; 11 bases agree with TRBD2. The J segment lost 5 bases and the V segment lost 5 bases, leaving 5 bases of the junction unmatched. The CDR3 covers 15 residues. As DNA, the CDR3 is TGTGCCAGCAGTCTTAGACTAGCGGGGCACAATGAGCAGTTCTTC. Translated, it gives CASSLRLAGHNEQFF.

This clonotype was detected ten times or more. The V call is TRBV5-1, the J call TRBJ2-7; TRBD1 is a possible D gene (7 bases). CDR3 length: 14 amino acids. V gave up 4 bases and J gave up 2 bases, with 13 bases separating them. CDR1 is SGHRS, CDR2 YFSETQ, per germline. The CDR3: CASSAGQRAYEQYF. As DNA, the CDR3 is TGCGCCAGCAGCGCGGGACAGAGAGCCTACGAGCAGTACTTC.

This clonotype came up many times. The rearrangement joins TRBV29-1 to TRBJ2-1; D remains ambiguous. Germline V CDR1 and CDR2: SQVTM, ANQGSEA. This CDR3 is 10 amino acids long. V was shortened by 4 bases and J by 9 bases, with 7 bases between the two germline ends. CDR3 sequence reads: CSVVSPEQFF. The CDR3 DNA follows: TGCAGCGTTGTGTCTCCTGAGCAGTTCTTC.

This clonotype has ten or more counts. J is TRBJ1-2 and V is TRBV4-2; D may be TRBD1 (6 bases). The CDR3 is 14 residues long. The germline V gene encodes CDR1 LGHNA and CDR2 YNFKEQ. V lost 0 bases to trimming and J lost 6 bases, with 11 bases between them. For the CDR3, the DNA is TGTGCCAGCAGCCAAGAAACAGGGTTCAATGGCTACACCTTC. This encodes CASSQETGFNGYTF.

The DNA of the CDR3 is TGTGCCAGCAGTTTATCCGGGACAATCGGTTCACCCCTCCACTTT. Its translation: CASSLSGTIGSPLHF. The chain uses TRBV27 and TRBJ1-6; D perhaps matches TRBD1 (6 bases). The germline V and J ends were trimmed by 0 bases and 9 bases, with 12 bases remaining between them. Germline CDR1 MNHEY, CDR2 SMNVEV (reference sequence). This CDR3 contains 15 residues.

The sample holds a few counts of this clonotype. The V and J genes are TRBV19 and TRBJ2-1; 7 nucleotides align to TRBD2. Germline CDR1 is LNHDA and CDR2 is SQIVND (reference sequence). This CDR3 is 11 amino acids long. V was pared by 6 bases and J by 12 bases, with 5 bases of the junction left unmatched. The CDR3 spells CASRAGRGQFF. In DNA, the CDR3 is TGTGCCAGTAGAGCGGGGAGGGGGCAGTTCTTC.